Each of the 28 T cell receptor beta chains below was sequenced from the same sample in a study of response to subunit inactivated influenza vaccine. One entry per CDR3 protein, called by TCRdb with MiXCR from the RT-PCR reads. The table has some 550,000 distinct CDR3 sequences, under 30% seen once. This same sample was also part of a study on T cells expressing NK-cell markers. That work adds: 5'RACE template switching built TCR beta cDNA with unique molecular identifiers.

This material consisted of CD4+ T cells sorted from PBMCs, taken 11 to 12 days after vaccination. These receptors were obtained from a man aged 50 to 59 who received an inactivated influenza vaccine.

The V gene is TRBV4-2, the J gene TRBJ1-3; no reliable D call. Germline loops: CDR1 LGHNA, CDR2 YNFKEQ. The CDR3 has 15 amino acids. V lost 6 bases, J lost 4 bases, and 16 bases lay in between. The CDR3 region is CASSLSTNGGNTIYF. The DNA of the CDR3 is TGTGCCAGCAGTCTCAGTACCAACGGGGGAAACACCATATATTTT.

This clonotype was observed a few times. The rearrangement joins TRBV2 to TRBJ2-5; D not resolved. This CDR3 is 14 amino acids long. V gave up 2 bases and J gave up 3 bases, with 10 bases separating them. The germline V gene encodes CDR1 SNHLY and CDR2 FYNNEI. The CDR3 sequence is CASSERTVKETQYF. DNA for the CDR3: TGTGCCAGCAGTGAACGCACGGTGAAAGAGACCCAGTACTTC. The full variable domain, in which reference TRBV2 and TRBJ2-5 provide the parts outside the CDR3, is EPEVTQTPSHQVTQMGQEVILRCVPISNHLYFYWYRQILGQKVEFLVSFYNNEISEKSEIFDDQFSVERPDGSNFTLKIRSTKLEDSAMYFCASSERTVKETQYFGPGTRLLVL.

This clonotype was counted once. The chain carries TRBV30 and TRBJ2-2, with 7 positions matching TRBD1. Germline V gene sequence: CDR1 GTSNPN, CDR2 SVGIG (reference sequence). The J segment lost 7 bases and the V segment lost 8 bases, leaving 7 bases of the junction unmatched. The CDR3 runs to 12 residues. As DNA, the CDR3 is TGTGCCAGACAGGGTTTAGGCGGGGAGCTGTTTTTT. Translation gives CARQGLGGELFF.

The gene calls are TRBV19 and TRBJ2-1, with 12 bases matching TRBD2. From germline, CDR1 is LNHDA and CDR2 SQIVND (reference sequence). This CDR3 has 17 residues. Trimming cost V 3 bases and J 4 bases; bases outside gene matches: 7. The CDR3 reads CASSIPGLAGRYNEQFF. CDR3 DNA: TGTGCCAGTAGTATCCCCGGACTAGCGGGGAGATACAATGAGCAGTTCTTC.

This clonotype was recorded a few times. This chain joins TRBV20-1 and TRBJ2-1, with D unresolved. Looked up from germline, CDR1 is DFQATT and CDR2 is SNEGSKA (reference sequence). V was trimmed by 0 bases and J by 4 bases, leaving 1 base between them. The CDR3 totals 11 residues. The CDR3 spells CSAREYNEQFF. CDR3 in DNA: TGCAGTGCTAGAGAATACAATGAGCAGTTCTTC.

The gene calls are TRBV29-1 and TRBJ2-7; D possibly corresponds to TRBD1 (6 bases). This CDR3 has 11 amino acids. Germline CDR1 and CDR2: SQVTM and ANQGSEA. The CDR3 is CSGDTGYEQYF. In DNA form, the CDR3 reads TGCAGTGGGGACACCGGCTACGAGCAGTACTTC.

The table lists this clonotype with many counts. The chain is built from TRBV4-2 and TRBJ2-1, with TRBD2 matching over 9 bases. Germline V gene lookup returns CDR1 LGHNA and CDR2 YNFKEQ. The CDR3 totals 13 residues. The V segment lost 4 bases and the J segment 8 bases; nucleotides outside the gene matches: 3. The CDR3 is CASSRRTSDEQFF. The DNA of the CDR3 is TGTGCCAGCAGCCGACGGACTAGCGATGAGCAGTTCTTC.

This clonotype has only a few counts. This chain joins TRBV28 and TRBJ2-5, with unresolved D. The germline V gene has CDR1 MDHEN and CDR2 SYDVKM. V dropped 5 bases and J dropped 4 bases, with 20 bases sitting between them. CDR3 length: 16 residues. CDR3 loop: CASSPPPRAWGETQYF. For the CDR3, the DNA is TGTGCCAGCAGTCCCCCACCTCGGGCTTGGGGAGAGACCCAGTACTTC.

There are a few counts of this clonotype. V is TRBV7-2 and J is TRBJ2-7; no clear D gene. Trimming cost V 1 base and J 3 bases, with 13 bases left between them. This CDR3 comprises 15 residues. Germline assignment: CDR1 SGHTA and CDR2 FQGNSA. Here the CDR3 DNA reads TGTGCCAGCAGCTTAGGGGCTGGCACAAACTACGAGCAGTACTTC. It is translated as CASSLGAGTNYEQYF.

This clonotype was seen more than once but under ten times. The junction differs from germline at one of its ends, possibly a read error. The CDR3 loop is CASSPGEGQETQYF. CDR3 nucleotides: TGTGCTAGCAGCCCAGGTGAAGGTCAAGAGACCCAGTACTTC. V usage is TRBV7-7 and J usage is TRBJ2-5; D unclear. There are 14 residues in the CDR3. Germline values: CDR1 SSHAT, CDR2 FNYEAQ (reference sequence). Full variable domain (rest looked up from reference TRBV7-7 and TRBJ2-5): GAGVSQSPRYKVTKRGQDVTLRCDPISSHATLYWYQQALGQGPEFLTYFNYEAQPDKSGLPSDRFSAERPEGSISTLTIQRTEQRDSAMYRCASSPGEGQETQYFGPGTRLLVL.

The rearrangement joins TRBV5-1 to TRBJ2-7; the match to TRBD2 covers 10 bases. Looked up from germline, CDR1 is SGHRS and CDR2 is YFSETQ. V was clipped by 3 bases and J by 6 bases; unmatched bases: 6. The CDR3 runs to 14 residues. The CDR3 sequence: CASSSWTSGGEQYF. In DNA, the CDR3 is TGCGCCAGCAGCTCCTGGACTAGCGGAGGCGAGCAGTACTTC.

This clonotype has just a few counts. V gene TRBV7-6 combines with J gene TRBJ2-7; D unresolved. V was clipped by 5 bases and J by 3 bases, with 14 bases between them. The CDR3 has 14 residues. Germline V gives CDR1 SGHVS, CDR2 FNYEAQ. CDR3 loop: CASSARPDNYEQYF. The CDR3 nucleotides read TGTGCCAGCAGCGCGCGCCCAGACAACTACGAGCAGTACTTC.

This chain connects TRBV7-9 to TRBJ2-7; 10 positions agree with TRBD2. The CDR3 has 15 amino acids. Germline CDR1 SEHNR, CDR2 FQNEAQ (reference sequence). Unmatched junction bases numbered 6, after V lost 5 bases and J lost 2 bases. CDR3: CASSQGLATPYEQYF. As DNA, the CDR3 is TGTGCCAGCAGCCAGGGACTAGCGACACCCTACGAGCAGTACTTC.

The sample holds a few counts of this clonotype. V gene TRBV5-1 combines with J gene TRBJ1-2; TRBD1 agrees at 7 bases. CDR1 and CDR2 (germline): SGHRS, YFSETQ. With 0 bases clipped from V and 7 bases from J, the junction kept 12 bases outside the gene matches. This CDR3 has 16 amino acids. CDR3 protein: CASSLALSTGDRGYTF. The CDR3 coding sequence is TGCGCCAGCAGCTTGGCTTTAAGCACAGGGGACCGTGGCTACACCTTC.

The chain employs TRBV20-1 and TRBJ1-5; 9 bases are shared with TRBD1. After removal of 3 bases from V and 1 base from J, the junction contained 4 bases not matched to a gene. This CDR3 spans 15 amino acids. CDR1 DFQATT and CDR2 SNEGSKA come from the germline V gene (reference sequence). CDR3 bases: TGCAGTGCTAGGCCGGGACAGGGAAGCAATCAGCCCCAGCATTTT. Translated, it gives CSARPGQGSNQPQHF.

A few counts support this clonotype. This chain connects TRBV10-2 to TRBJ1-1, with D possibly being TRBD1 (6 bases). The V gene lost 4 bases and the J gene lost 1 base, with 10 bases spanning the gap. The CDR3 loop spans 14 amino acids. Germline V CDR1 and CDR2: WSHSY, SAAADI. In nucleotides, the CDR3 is TGCGCCAGCAGTGCCGAGGGGGGGAACACTGAAGCTTTCTTT. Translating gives CASSAEGGNTEAFF.

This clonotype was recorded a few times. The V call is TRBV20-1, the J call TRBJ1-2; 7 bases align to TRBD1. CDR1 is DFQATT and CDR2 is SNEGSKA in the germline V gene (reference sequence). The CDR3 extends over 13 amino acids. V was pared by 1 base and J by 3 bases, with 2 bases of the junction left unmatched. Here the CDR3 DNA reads TGCAGTGCTAGAGCGGGACAGCACTATGGCTACACCTTC. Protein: CSARAGQHYGYTF.

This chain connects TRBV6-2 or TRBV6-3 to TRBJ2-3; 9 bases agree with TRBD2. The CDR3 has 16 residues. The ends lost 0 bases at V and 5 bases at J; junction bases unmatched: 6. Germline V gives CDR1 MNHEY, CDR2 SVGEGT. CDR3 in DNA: TGTGCCAGCAGTTACTCGCGGTCTAGCGGGGAAGATACGCAGTATTTT. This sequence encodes CASSYSRSSGEDTQYF.

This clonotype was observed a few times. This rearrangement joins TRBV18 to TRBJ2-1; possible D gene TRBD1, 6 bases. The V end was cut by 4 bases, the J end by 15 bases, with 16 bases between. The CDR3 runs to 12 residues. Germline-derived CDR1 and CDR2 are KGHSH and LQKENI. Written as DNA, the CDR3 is TGTGCCAGCTCACGAGAGGACAGTGTCGGGTTCTTC. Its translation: CASSREDSVGFF.

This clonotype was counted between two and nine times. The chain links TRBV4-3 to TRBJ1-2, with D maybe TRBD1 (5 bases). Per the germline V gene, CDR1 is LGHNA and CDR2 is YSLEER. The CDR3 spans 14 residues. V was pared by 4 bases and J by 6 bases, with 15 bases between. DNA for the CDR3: TGCGCCAGCAGCCTAATTTCAGGGACCGATGGCTACACCTTC. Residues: CASSLISGTDGYTF.

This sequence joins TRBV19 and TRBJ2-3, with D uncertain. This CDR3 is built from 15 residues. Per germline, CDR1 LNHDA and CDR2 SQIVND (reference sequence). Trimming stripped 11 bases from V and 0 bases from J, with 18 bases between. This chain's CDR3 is CAARNPLSSTDTQYF. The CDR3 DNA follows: TGTGCCGCTAGGAACCCTCTATCTAGCACAGATACGCAGTATTTT.

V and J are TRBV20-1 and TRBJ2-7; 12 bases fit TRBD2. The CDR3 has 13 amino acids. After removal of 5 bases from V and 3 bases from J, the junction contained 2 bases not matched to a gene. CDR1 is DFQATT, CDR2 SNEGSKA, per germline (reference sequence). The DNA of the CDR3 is TGCAGTGCTCAGACTAGCGGGAGCTACGAGCAGTACTTC. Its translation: CSAQTSGSYEQYF.

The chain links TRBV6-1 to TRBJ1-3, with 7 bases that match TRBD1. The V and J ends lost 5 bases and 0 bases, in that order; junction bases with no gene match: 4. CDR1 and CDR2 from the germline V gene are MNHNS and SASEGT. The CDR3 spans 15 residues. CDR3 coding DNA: TGTGCCAGCAGTCGGACAGGCGACTCTGGAAACACCATATATTTT. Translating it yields CASSRTGDSGNTIYF.

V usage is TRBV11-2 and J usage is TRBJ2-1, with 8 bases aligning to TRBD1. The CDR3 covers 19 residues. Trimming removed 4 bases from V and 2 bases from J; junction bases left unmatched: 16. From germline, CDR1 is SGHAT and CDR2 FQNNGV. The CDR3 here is CASSSKGSGQGGTYNEQFF. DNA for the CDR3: TGTGCCAGCAGCTCGAAGGGGAGTGGACAGGGAGGAACCTACAATGAGCAGTTCTTC.

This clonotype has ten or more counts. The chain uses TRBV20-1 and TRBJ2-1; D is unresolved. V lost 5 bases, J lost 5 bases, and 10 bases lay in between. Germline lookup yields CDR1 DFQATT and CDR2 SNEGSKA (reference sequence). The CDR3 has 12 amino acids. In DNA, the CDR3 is TGCAGTGCTTGGACCCTCGACAATGAGCAGTTCTTC. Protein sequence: CSAWTLDNEQFF.

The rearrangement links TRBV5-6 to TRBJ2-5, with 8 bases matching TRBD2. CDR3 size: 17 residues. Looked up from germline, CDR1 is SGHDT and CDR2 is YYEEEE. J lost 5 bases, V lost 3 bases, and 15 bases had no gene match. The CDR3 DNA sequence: TGTGCCAGCAGCTGGGGGGCGGGACTAGGATTAACGGAGACCCAGTACTTC. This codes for CASSWGAGLGLTETQYF.

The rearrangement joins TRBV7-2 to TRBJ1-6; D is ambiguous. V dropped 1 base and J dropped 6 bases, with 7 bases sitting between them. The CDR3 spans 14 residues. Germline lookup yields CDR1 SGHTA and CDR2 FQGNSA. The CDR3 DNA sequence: TGTGCCAGCAGCTTAGGCCAGTCTAATTCACCCCTCCACTTT. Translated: CASSLGQSNSPLHF.

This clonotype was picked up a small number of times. The CDR3 nucleotides are TGTGCCACCACAAGGGGTAGCAATCAGCCCCAGCATTTT. Translation gives CATTRGSNQPQHF. V gene TRBV15 combines with J gene TRBJ1-5; a weak D match, TRBD1 (5 bases). The CDR3 totals 13 residues. Trimming cost V 7 bases and J 0 bases, with 7 bases left between them. CDR1 and CDR2 (germline): LNHNV, YYDKDF (reference sequence).